The 5 T cell receptor beta chains presented below share a single source sample, sequenced in a study of cytomegalovirus exposure and HLA in healthy donors. Primers for the PCR totalled 60 Vbeta and 13 Jbeta. Generated by immunoSEQ multiplex PCR, the TCRdb table keeps only in-frame clones and is missing some. The sample records 100,000 or so clones, 76% being singletons. The specimen was PBMCs. These receptors came from a man aged 30-40 years in good health and CMV-seropositive.

This chain joins TRBV5-4 and TRBJ2-2; 9 nucleotides match TRBD1. Per germline, CDR1 SGHNT and CDR2 YYREEE (reference sequence). V shed 0 bases and J 4 bases; nucleotides not matched to a gene: 4. This CDR3 is 16 amino acids long. The CDR3 spells CASSLVTGGGTGELFF. CDR3 coding DNA: TGTGCCAGCAGCTTGGTTACAGGGGGCGGCACCGGGGAGCTGTTTTTT.

The genes are TRBV4-2 and TRBJ2-7, with 7 bases that match TRBD1. Germline CDR1 and CDR2: LGHNA and YNFKEQ. Trimming removed 5 bases from V and 2 bases from J; junction bases left unmatched: 12. The CDR3 loop spans 16 amino acids. The CDR3 here is CASSTRDRTIAYEQYF. The CDR3 coding sequence is TGTGCCAGCAGCACCCGGGACAGAACTATAGCCTACGAGCAGTACTTC.

This rearrangement joins TRBV10-3 to TRBJ1-5, with a tentative D call TRBD1 (6 bases). Germline V gives CDR1 ENHRY, CDR2 SYGVKD. The CDR3 loop spans 14 amino acids. V gave up 6 bases and J gave up 3 bases, with 12 bases separating them. The CDR3 sequence: CAISPQGSNQPQHF. CDR3 nucleotides: TGTGCCATCAGCCCACAGGGTTCCAATCAGCCCCAGCATTTT.

The rearrangement links TRBV15 to TRBJ2-4; D gene ambiguous. The CDR3 has 13 amino acids. Germline V gene lookup returns CDR1 LNHNV and CDR2 YYDKDF (reference sequence). Trimming removed 0 bases at V and 6 bases at J, with 6 bases between. The CDR3 nucleotides are TGTGCCACCAGCAGAGATCGGGTAAACATTCAGTACTTC. Translating it yields CATSRDRVNIQYF.

V and J are TRBV28 and TRBJ2-7; 9 bases fit TRBD2. Germline CDR1 is MDHEN and CDR2 is SYDVKM. The CDR3 is 19 amino acids. Losses at the gene ends were 6 bases for V and 2 bases for J; bases not matched to a gene: 20. The CDR3: CASRPTTLAGPSNPYEQYF. The CDR3 DNA sequence: TGTGCCAGCAGGCCGACGACGCTAGCGGGACCTAGTAATCCCTACGAGCAGTACTTC.